The T cell receptor (beta chain) under discussion was sequenced for a study of CD8 T cells in ankylosing spondylitis. Each CDR3 protein gets one entry after TCRdb re-called the 5' RACE reads with MiXCR. The sample holds fewer than 150,000 distinct CDR3 sequences, just under 7.5% seen once. The CDR3 sequence is 17 residues long. V gave up 2 bases and J gave up 1 base; unmatched junction bases: 3. The V gene's germline CDR1 is SGHRS and CDR2 YFSETQ. This chain joins TRBV5-1 and TRBJ2-2; 12 bases match TRBD2. The clonotype originates from a female donor with ankylosing spondylitis or in good health (not recorded which). The source material was blood, either unsorted or a sorted T cell fraction (not recorded which). The CDR3 DNA is TGCGCCAGCAGCTTCGGACTAGCGGGGCAGAACACCGGGGAGCTGTTTTTT. Its translation: CASSFGLAGQNTGELFF.